This is a list of T cell receptor beta chains from one sample in a study of chemoradiotherapy in HPV16-positive cancers. TCRdb's table, derived via immunoSEQ multiplex PCR, lists solely in-frame clones and lacks some. This sample yields some 32,000 clones, of which about nine tenths are seen a single time; 3.1% belongs to the top ten. The sequencing here drew on blood, taken from a patient who underwent chemoradiotherapy. Receptor source: a human donor with HPV-associated anogenital cancer. Both conserved end residues are part of each CDR3. The order of the fields is clone size, J gene, D gene, V gene, CDR3 protein, CDR3 DNA. A D gene is named only where the DNA matches it firmly. Only some rows state a clone size, as once, few, many or a class for expanded clones.

abundance: once
j_gene: TRBJ2-1
d_gene: -
v_gene: TRBV21-1
CDR3aa: CASSSTVGTSGAYNEQFF
CDR3nt: TGTGCCAGCAGCTCTACTGTAGGGACTAGCGGGGCTTACAATGAGCAGTTCTTC

abundance: -
j_gene: TRBJ2-4
d_gene: -
v_gene: TRBV12-5
CDR3aa: CASGSWDKNIQYF
CDR3nt: TGTGCTAGTGGTTCCTGGGATAAAAACATTCAGTACTTC

abundance: -
j_gene: TRBJ1-6
d_gene: TRBD1
v_gene: TRBV7-2
CDR3aa: CASSLLWDRGLPLHF
CDR3nt: TGTGCCAGCAGCTTATTGTGGGACAGGGGGCTTCCCCTCCACTTT

abundance: -
j_gene: TRBJ2-1
d_gene: TRBD1
v_gene: TRBV6-1
CDR3aa: CASNPGQGYNEQFF
CDR3nt: TGTGCCAGCAATCCGGGACAGGGATACAATGAGCAGTTCTTC

abundance: -
j_gene: TRBJ2-7
d_gene: TRBD2
v_gene: TRBV27
CDR3aa: CASSLGGTRRYF
CDR3nt: TGTGCCAGCAGTTTAGGGGGGACTAGAAGGTACTTC

abundance: -
j_gene: TRBJ1-2
d_gene: -
v_gene: TRBV5-1
CDR3aa: CASSGGPTLGYTF
CDR3nt: TGCGCCAGCAGCGGGGGCCCGACCCTTGGCTACACCTTC

abundance: -
j_gene: TRBJ1-1
d_gene: -
v_gene: TRBV14
CDR3aa: CASSAYWNTEAFF
CDR3nt: TGTGCCAGCAGCGCCTATTGGAACACTGAAGCTTTCTTT

abundance: -
j_gene: TRBJ1-1
d_gene: -
v_gene: TRBV5-1
CDR3aa: CASSLQGPWEGEAFF
CDR3nt: TGCGCCAGCAGCTTGCAGGGGCCGTGGGAAGGTGAAGCTTTCTTT

abundance: -
j_gene: TRBJ2-3
d_gene: -
v_gene: TRBV7-2
CDR3aa: CASSGTGPTDTQYF
CDR3nt: TGTGCCAGCAGCGGAACCGGGCCAACAGATACGCAGTATTTT

abundance: -
j_gene: TRBJ1-5
d_gene: -
v_gene: TRBV7-2
CDR3aa: CASSLEGARSQPQHF
CDR3nt: TGTGCCAGCAGCTTAGAAGGGGCAAGGAGTCAGCCCCAGCATTTT

abundance: -
j_gene: TRBJ2-1
d_gene: -
v_gene: TRBV10-3
CDR3aa: CATTEEVNEQFF
CDR3nt: TGTGCCACGACGGAAGAGGTAAATGAGCAGTTCTTC

abundance: -
j_gene: TRBJ2-5
d_gene: -
v_gene: TRBV18
CDR3aa: CASFPGRQETQYF
CDR3nt: TGTGCCAGCTTTCCGGGGCGTCAAGAGACCCAGTACTTC

abundance: -
j_gene: TRBJ1-2
d_gene: -
v_gene: TRBV19
CDR3aa: CASSIRDPKRGGYTF
CDR3nt: TGTGCCAGTAGTATCCGGGACCCAAAACGAGGAGGCTACACCTTC

abundance: -
j_gene: TRBJ2-7
d_gene: TRBD1
v_gene: TRBV30
CDR3aa: CAWSLGQGGYEQYF
CDR3nt: TGTGCCTGGAGTTTGGGACAGGGAGGGTACGAGCAGTACTTC

abundance: -
j_gene: TRBJ2-4
d_gene: TRBD1
v_gene: TRBV11-1
CDR3aa: CASSPPITGAKNIQYF
CDR3nt: TGTGCCAGCAGTCCGCCCATTACAGGGGCAAAAAACATTCAGTACTTC

abundance: -
j_gene: TRBJ2-7
d_gene: -
v_gene: TRBV11-3
CDR3aa: CASSLSPTGAYEQYF
CDR3nt: TGTGCCAGCAGCTTATCCCCTACTGGGGCCTACGAGCAGTACTTC

abundance: few
j_gene: TRBJ1-3
d_gene: -
v_gene: TRBV4-1
CDR3aa: CASSQDQDSGNTIYF
CDR3nt: TGCGCCAGCAGCCAAGATCAGGACTCTGGAAACACCATATATTTT

abundance: -
j_gene: TRBJ2-5
d_gene: -
v_gene: TRBV7-2
CDR3aa: CASSPDQGSSQETQYF
CDR3nt: TGTGCCAGCAGCCCAGATCAGGGTAGCAGCCAAGAGACCCAGTACTTC

abundance: -
j_gene: TRBJ2-1
d_gene: -
v_gene: TRBV7-9
CDR3aa: CASSLTVLDEQFF
CDR3nt: TGTGCCAGCAGCCTGACAGTTTTGGATGAGCAGTTCTTC

abundance: -
j_gene: TRBJ1-5
d_gene: -
v_gene: TRBV6-6
CDR3aa: CASSWTGNQPQHF
CDR3nt: TGTGCCAGCTCCTGGACAGGCAATCAGCCCCAGCATTTT

abundance: -
j_gene: TRBJ1-1
d_gene: -
v_gene: TRBV27
CDR3aa: CASKKATANTEAFF
CDR3nt: TGTGCCAGCAAAAAGGCTACTGCTAACACTGAAGCTTTCTTT

abundance: few
j_gene: TRBJ2-7
d_gene: TRBD2
v_gene: TRBV4-1
CDR3aa: CASSPLFRTSAPYEQYF
CDR3nt: TGCGCCAGCAGCCCACTATTCAGGACTAGCGCACCCTACGAGCAGTACTTC

abundance: once
j_gene: TRBJ2-7
d_gene: -
v_gene: TRBV20-1
CDR3aa: CSAGIVYEQYF
CDR3nt: TGCAGTGCGGGGATTGTCTACGAGCAGTACTTC

abundance: -
j_gene: TRBJ2-3
d_gene: TRBD2
v_gene: TRBV6-4
CDR3aa: CASSLAGFTDTQYF
CDR3nt: TGTGCCAGCAGCCTAGCGGGGTTCACAGATACGCAGTATTTT